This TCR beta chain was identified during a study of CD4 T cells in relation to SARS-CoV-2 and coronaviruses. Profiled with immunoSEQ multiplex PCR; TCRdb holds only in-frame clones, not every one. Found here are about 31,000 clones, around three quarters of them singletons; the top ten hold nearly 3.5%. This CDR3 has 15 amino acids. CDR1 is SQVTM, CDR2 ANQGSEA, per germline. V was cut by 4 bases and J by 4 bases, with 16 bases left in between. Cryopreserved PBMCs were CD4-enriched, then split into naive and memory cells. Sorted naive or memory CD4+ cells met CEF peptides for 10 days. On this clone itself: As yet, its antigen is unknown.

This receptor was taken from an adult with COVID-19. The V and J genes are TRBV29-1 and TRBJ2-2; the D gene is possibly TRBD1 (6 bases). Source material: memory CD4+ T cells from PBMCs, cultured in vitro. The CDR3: CSVGMVQGPTGELFF. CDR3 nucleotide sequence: TGCAGCGTTGGGATGGTTCAGGGGCCCACCGGGGAGCTGTTTTTT.